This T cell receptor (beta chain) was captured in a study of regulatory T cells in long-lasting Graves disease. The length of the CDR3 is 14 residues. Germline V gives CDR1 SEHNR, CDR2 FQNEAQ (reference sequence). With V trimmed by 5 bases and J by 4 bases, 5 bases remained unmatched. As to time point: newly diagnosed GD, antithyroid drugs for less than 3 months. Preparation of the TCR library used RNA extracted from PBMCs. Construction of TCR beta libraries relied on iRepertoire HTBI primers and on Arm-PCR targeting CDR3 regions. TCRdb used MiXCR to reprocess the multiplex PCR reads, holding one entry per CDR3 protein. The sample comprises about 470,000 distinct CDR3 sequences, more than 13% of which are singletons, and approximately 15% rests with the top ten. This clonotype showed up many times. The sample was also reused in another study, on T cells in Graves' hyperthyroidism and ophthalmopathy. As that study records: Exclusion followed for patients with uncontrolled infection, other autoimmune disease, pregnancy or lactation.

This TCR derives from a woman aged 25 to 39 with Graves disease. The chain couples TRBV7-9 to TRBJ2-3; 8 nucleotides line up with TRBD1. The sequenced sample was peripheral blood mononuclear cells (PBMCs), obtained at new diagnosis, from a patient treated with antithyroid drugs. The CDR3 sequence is CASSGQGASDTQYF. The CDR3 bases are TGTGCCAGCAGCGGGCAGGGGGCGTCAGATACGCAGTATTTT. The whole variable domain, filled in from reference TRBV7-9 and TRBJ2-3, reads DTGVSQNPRHKITKRGQNVTFRCDPISEHNRLYWYRQTLGQGPEFLTYFQNEAQLEKSRLLSDRFSAERPKGSFSTLEIQRTEQGDSAMYLCASSGQGASDTQYFGPGTRLTVL.